This entry is about one T cell receptor beta chain. The data were taken from a study of blood T cell repertoires in COVID-19. Whole-study context: The samples span acute and convalescent COVID-19 from the United States, Italy and Spain.

Methods used by the authors: Reference gene primers were amplified, and this amplification served to estimate nucleated cell counts. The table came from immunoSEQ multiplex PCR; TCRdb's copy has only in-frame clones and leaves some out. V and J calls and clone size are copied from that table; D and trimming were computed from the DNA. The sample carries around 140,000 clones, 65% to 85% recorded once. Germline V gene lookup returns CDR1 SGHRS and CDR2 YFSETQ. The V and J ends lost 7 bases and 1 base respectively, with 17 bases between them. This CDR3 is 15 amino acids long. Material: peripheral blood. The sequence came from a woman of 80 years or more with acute or convalescent COVID-19. The chain combines TRBV5-1 with TRBJ1-1; D gene uncertain. DNA of the CDR3: TGCGCCAGCTATACGGTACCGGGAGGGAACACTGAAGCTTTCTTT. Its protein is CASYTVPGGNTEAFF.